This T cell receptor (beta chain) was identified in a study of T cells in Graves' hyperthyroidism and ophthalmopathy. This CDR3 comprises 15 residues. Germline V lookup: CDR1 MGHRA, CDR2 YSYEKL. V shed 1 base and J 7 bases; nucleotides not matched to a gene: 8. This clonotype was counted only a few times. Its target is unknown. Amplified TCR beta CDR3 regions derived from RNA transcripts. The HTBI primer set drove a first-round RT-PCR of the TCR CDR3. TCRdb analysed the multiplex PCR reads with MiXCR anew, one entry per CDR3 protein. Of more than 300,000 distinct CDR3 sequences in the sample, roughly 18% are singletons; the top ten hold 40%. Study results and caveats: In the analysis, a 13 V-J model separated ophthalmopathy from stable hyperthyroidism.

The receptor's source is a man aged 18 to 35 with Graves' ophthalmopathy. The chain couples TRBV4-1 to TRBJ1-1, with 8 positions matching TRBD1. Sequences were obtained from blood. CDR3 sequence (DNA): TGCGCCAGCAGCCAAGCCCCCTCAGGGGGCAGTGAAGCTTTCTTT. Translating it yields CASSQAPSGGSEAFF.